These 9 T cell receptor beta chains were sequenced from one sample in a study of T-cell memory formation after mild COVID-19. TCRdb redid the calling of the 5' RACE reads with MiXCR, one entry per CDR3 protein. This table has 540,000 or so distinct CDR3 sequences, roughly 22% appearing once. Sequences were obtained from PBMCs or a T cell subset sorted from them (not recorded which). These TCRs come from an adult woman who had mild COVID-19 (a few samples of this study predate the infection). Cell type and time point are not known.

The chain combines TRBV6-5 with TRBJ1-5; D might be TRBD1 (6 bases). V was pared by 5 bases and J by 4 bases, with 18 bases between. CDR1 MNHEY and CDR2 SVGAGI come from the germline V gene. The CDR3 is 16 amino acids. The CDR3 bases are TGTGCCAGCAGTCAAGCAGGGTGGGGGGCAAATCAGCCCCAGCATTTT. Translation gives CASSQAGWGANQPQHF.

This clonotype is a singleton in its sample. V and J are TRBV20-1 and TRBJ2-2; the match to TRBD2 covers 12 bases. Germline V gene data show CDR1 as DFQATT and CDR2 as SNEGSKA (reference sequence). Trimming removed 6 bases from V and 5 bases from J; junction bases left unmatched: 19. CDR3 length equals 19 residues. The CDR3 DNA reads as TGCAGTGCCCCTCCGGCCCTTCTAGCGGGGGGGCCTGTGACCGGGGAGCTGTTTTTT. This encodes CSAPPALLAGGPVTGELFF.

The chain combines TRBV4-2 with TRBJ2-7, with D possibly TRBD2 on 6 matching bases. The CDR3 runs to 16 residues. V gave up 4 bases and J gave up 1 base, with 17 bases separating them. Germline V CDR1 and CDR2: LGHNA, YNFKEQ. This CDR3 reads CASSRLDGSGSYEQYF. As DNA, the CDR3 is TGTGCCAGCAGCCGCCTAGACGGGAGTGGGTCCTACGAGCAGTACTTC.

The table lists this clonotype with a few counts. The J gene is TRBJ1-5, the V gene TRBV12-3 or TRBV12-4; D might be TRBD1 (5 bases). The CDR3 loop spans 13 amino acids. V lost 5 bases and J 7 bases, leaving 12 bases between the germline ends. In nucleotides, the CDR3 is TGTGCCAGCAGTCATGGGGGATTGCAGCCCCAGCATTTT. Translated, it gives CASSHGGLQPQHF.

The rearrangement uses TRBV20-1 and TRBJ1-2; D possibly corresponds to TRBD1 (5 bases). The V gene's germline CDR1 is DFQATT and CDR2 SNEGSKA (reference sequence). V lost 3 bases and J lost 10, with 18 bases in between. CDR3 length equals 13 residues. The CDR3 DNA reads as TGCAGTGCTAGGGATAGGATCGGGGACGACTACACCTTC. Translated: CSARDRIGDDYTF.

This clonotype was found a few times. The rearrangement joins TRBV7-3 to TRBJ2-4, with D perhaps given as TRBD1 or TRBD2 (5 bases each). From germline, CDR1 is SGHTA and CDR2 FQGTGA. Trimming pared 3 bases from V and 8 bases from J, leaving 14 bases between. This CDR3 is 14 amino acids long. This chain's CDR3 is CASSFRGFGDIQYF. The CDR3, as DNA: TGTGCCAGCAGCTTTCGGGGCTTCGGGGACATTCAGTACTTC.

The chain combines TRBV3-1 with TRBJ2-1; TRBD2 agrees at 8 bases. Germline loops: CDR1 LGHDT, CDR2 YNNKEL (reference sequence). This CDR3 comprises 13 residues. With V trimmed by 10 bases and J by 6 bases, 8 bases remained unmatched. DNA of the CDR3: TGTGCCATTTCAGCAGCGGGGGCCAATGAGCAGTTCTTC. Translating gives CAISAAGANEQFF.

This chain uses TRBV5-1 with TRBJ2-7; D is possibly TRBD1 (6 bases). The CDR3 is 13 amino acids. Trimming removed 7 bases from V and 7 bases from J, with 18 bases in between. Germline V gene lookup returns CDR1 SGHRS and CDR2 YFSETQ. This CDR3 is CASALWDTAEQYF. Written as DNA, the CDR3 is TGCGCCAGCGCCCTTTGGGACACAGCAGAGCAGTACTTC.

This clonotype has a handful of counts. The gene calls are TRBV6-2 or TRBV6-3 and TRBJ2-7, with D perhaps TRBD1 or TRBD2 (5 bases each). Between the trimmed V and J ends, which lost 0 bases and 0 bases, there was a span of 9 bases. The CDR3 covers 15 residues. The germline V gene encodes CDR1 MNHEY and CDR2 SVGEGT. CDR3 region: CASSYSGGTSYEQYF. The CDR3 coding sequence is TGTGCCAGCAGTTACTCTGGGGGAACCTCCTACGAGCAGTACTTC.